This passage covers 14 T cell receptor beta chains from one sample sequenced in a study of T cells in women clearing cervical HPV infection. Produced via immunoSEQ multiplex PCR; TCRdb's table is partial and in-frame only. Here the sample table reports around 25,000 clones. Sample: blood buffy coat. All receptors derive from a woman between 18 and 69 years old with a cervical HPV16 infection that either progressed to CIN3+ or cleared (not recorded which).

With respect to this clone: The missing CDR3 end, 3 residues past where the read stops, is filled in from the germline J gene. This rearrangement joins TRBV28 to TRBJ2-2; 7 bases line up with TRBD1. Per germline, CDR1 MDHEN and CDR2 SYDVKM. The length of the CDR3 is 16 residues. Incomplete CDR3 DNA: TGTGCCAGCAGTTCGGACAGGTTCTACTATAATTCACCG. It encodes CASSSDRFYYNSP. The full CDR3 reads CASSSDRFYYNSPLFF.

Comment on this clone: The CDR3 extends 3 residues past the end of the read, so its final part is completed from the germline J gene. The chain employs TRBV7-9 and TRBJ2-5, with D possibly being TRBD2 (5 bases). The V end was cut by 5 bases, the J end by 5 bases, with 15 bases between. CDR3 length: 14 residues. Per the germline V gene, CDR1 is SEHNR and CDR2 is FQNEAQ (reference sequence). CDR3 sequence: CASSLQDGGETQYF. The sequenced CDR3 bases are TGTGCCAGCAGCCTGCAGGACGGCGGGGAGACC. The full variable domain, its missing parts supplied by reference TRBV7-9 and TRBJ2-5, is DTGVSQNPRHKITKRGQNVTFRCDPISEHNRLYWYRQTLGQGPEFLTYFQNEAQLEKSRLLSDRFSAERPKGSFSTLEIQRTEQGDSAMYLCASSLQDGGETQYFGPGTRLLVL.

Comments on this clone: The read finishes 3 residues shy of the CDR3 end, and the germline J gene is used to complete it. The J gene is TRBJ2-5, the V gene TRBV18, with no clear D. With 3 bases removed from V and 5 bases from J, the gap between germline ends came to 10 bases. Germline values: CDR1 KGHSH, CDR2 LQKENI. This CDR3 has 13 amino acids. The DNA read from the CDR3 is TGTGCCAGCTCACCCAGAGGCCAGGAGACC. It translates to CASSPRGQET. The entire CDR3 is CASSPRGQETQYF.

This clone registers medium-sized by frequency. The read finishes 3 residues shy of the CDR3 end, and the germline J gene is used to complete it. The chain links TRBV11-3 to TRBJ2-1; 9 bases match TRBD2. The trim removed 5 bases at V and 6 bases at J, leaving 8 bases unmatched. The CDR3 extends over 15 amino acids. Germline values: CDR1 SGHNT, CDR2 YENEEA. The CDR3 DNA, read in part, is TGTGCCAGCAGCCGTAGTAGCGGGAGCCGCAATGAG. This encodes CASSRSSGSRNE. The complete CDR3 sequence is CASSRSSGSRNEQFF.

On this clone itself: Read sequence stops 3 residues before the CDR3 end, and the germline J gene provides the missing end. The V call is TRBV2, the J call TRBJ1-2, with no clear D. The CDR3 extends over 15 amino acids. Germline values: CDR1 SNHLY, CDR2 FYNNEI. The CDR3 DNA, read in part, is TGTGCCAGCAGCGAACGAGTAGCGGGAGCAGATACC. Amino acids: CASSERVAGADT. The complete CDR3 sequence is CASSERVAGADTYTF. Filled out from reference TRBV2 and TRBJ1-2, the complete variable domain reads EPEVTQTPSHQVTQMGQEVILRCVPISNHLYFYWYRQILGQKVEFLVSFYNNEISEKSEIFDDQFSVERPDGSNFTLKIRSTKLEDSAMYFCASSERVAGADTYTFGSGTRLTVV.

To note about this clone: The read comes to an end 3 residues before the CDR3 does, leaving the germline J gene to fill in the end. The chain is built from TRBV20-1 and TRBJ2-7; tentatively, D is TRBD2 (5 bases). The CDR3 runs 15 residues. Germline V gene lookup returns CDR1 DFQATT and CDR2 SNEGSKA (reference sequence). The germline V and J ends were trimmed by 6 bases and 2 bases, with 20 bases remaining between them. This chain's CDR3 is CSARRSSYGAYEQYF. The DNA read from the CDR3 is TGCAGTGCGCGGAGGTCCAGCTACGGGGCCTACGAG.

As regards this clone: The CDR3 end falls 3 residues outside the read, so it is completed with the germline J gene. The chain has TRBV30 and TRBJ2-2; D may be TRBD2 (6 bases). CDR1 is GTSNPN, CDR2 SVGIG, per germline (reference sequence). The CDR3 runs 15 residues. This CDR3 is CAWSRSEGINEKLFF. The sequenced CDR3 bases are TGTGCCTGGAGTCGGTCGGAGGGGATTAATGAAAAG.

As for this clone: The CDR3 end is not reached by the read, which stops 3 residues before it; the germline J gene fills it in. This sample also contains other DNA sequences that code for the same CDR3. The chain combines TRBV7-3 with TRBJ2-2; 8 positions match TRBD1. V was pared by 4 bases and J by 6 bases, with 1 base of the junction left unmatched. The germline gives CDR1 SGHTA, CDR2 FQGTGA. The CDR3 length is 13 residues. CDR3 region: CASSYRGAGELFF. CDR3 DNA, as far as it was read: TGTGCCAGCAGCTACAGGGGGGCCGGGGAG.

Details on this clone: One junction end disagrees with the germline gene, perhaps due to a read error. The CDR3 end lies 3 residues beyond the end of the read and is filled in from the germline J gene. The chain joins TRBV4-2 to TRBJ2-5; 7 bases are shared with TRBD1. This CDR3 comprises 13 residues. Germline V CDR1 and CDR2: LGHNA, YNFKEQ. The CDR3 protein is CASSRGQQETQYF. CDR3 DNA (partial): TGCGCCAGCAGCCGGGGACAGCAAGAGACC.

Of note for this clone: The read stops 3 residues short of the end of the CDR3; the missing end is completed from the germline J gene. The chain carries TRBV2 and TRBJ2-7; 9 nucleotides line up with TRBD1. Trimming took 11 bases from V and 6 from J; bases not matched to a gene: 8. The CDR3 consists of 12 residues. Germline lookup yields CDR1 SNHLY and CDR2 FYNNEI. The CDR3 protein is CAWGQGLSEQYF. The DNA read from the CDR3 is TGTGCCTGGGGACAGGGACTTAGCGAG.

The CDR3 DNA, read in part, is TGTGCCAGCAGTCAGGTGCCTTTTGGAAAG. Translated: CASSQVPFGK. The whole CDR3 reads CASSQVPFGKLFF. The chain has TRBV7-2 and TRBJ2-2; D unclear. The sequenced fragment ends 3 residues before the CDR3 boundary, so the rest is inferred from the germline J gene. This CDR3 comprises 13 residues. Germline CDR1 SGHTA, CDR2 FQGNSA.

Details on this clone: The read stops 3 residues short of the end of the CDR3; the missing end is completed from the germline J gene. The chain carries TRBV7-7 and TRBJ2-1, with D tentatively TRBD2 (7 bases). Germline values: CDR1 SSHAT, CDR2 FNYEAQ (reference sequence). The CDR3 runs to 15 residues. V gave up 1 base and J gave up 2 bases, with 9 bases separating them. The covered CDR3 bases are TGTGCCAGCAGCTTAGTCGGGGGGCCCTACAATGAG. Amino acid sequence: CASSLVGGPYNE. The full CDR3 is CASSLVGGPYNEQFF.

For this clone: The CDR3 is cut off 3 residues early in the read; its end comes from the germline J gene. This chain joins TRBV2 and TRBJ1-4; 8 bases are shared with TRBD1. This CDR3 region has 15 residues. Looked up from germline, CDR1 is SNHLY and CDR2 is FYNNEI. V shed 4 bases and J 2 bases; nucleotides not matched to a gene: 3. The DNA read from the CDR3 is TGTGCCAGCAGTGCCTACAGGGGGACTAATGAAAAA. Translating it yields CASSAYRGTNEK. The whole CDR3 is CASSAYRGTNEKLFF.

The DNA read from the CDR3 is TGTGCCAGCAGTGACCGAAGAAAGCCCCGGGACGAG. Its protein is CASSDRRKPRDE. In full, the CDR3 reads CASSDRRKPRDEQYF. The rearrangement uses TRBV6-1 and TRBJ2-7, with D hard to call. The observed sequence ends 3 residues before the CDR3 terminus, with the missing tail filled in from the germline J gene. The CDR3 is 15 amino acids. The ends were cut back, 3 bases at V and 5 bases at J, with 17 bases in the middle. CDR1 and CDR2 from the germline V gene are MNHNS and SASEGT.